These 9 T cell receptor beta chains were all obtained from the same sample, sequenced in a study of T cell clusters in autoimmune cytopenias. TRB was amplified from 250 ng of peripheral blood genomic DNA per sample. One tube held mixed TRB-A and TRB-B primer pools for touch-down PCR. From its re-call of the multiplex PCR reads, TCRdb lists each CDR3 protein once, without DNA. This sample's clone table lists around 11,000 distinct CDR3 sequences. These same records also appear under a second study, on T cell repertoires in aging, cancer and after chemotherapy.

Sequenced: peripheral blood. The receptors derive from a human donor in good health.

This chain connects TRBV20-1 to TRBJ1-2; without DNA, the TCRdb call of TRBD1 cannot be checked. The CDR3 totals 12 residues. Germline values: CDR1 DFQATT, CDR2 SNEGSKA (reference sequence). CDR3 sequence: CSAVTGTYGYTF.

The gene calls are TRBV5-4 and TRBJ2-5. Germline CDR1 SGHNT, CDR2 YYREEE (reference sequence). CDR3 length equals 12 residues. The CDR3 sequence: CASSSEGETQYF.

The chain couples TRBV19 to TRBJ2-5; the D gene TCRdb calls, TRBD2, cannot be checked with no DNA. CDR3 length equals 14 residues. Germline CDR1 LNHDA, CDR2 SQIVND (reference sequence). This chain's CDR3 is CASKDGGPRETQYF.

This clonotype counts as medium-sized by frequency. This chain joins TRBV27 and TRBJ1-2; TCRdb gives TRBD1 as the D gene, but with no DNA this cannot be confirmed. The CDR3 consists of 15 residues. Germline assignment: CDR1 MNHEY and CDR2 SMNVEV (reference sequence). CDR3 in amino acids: CASSLAFGNPYGYTF.

CDR3 protein: CASSNQGIRTDTQYF. The chain uses TRBV5-1 and TRBJ2-3; no DNA is available, so the TRBD1 call from TCRdb remains unchecked. Germline loops: CDR1 SGHRS, CDR2 YFSETQ. This CDR3 is built from 15 residues.

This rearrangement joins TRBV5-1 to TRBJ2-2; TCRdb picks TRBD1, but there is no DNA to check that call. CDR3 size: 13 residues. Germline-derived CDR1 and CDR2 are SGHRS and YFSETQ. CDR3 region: CASSLRGVGELFF.

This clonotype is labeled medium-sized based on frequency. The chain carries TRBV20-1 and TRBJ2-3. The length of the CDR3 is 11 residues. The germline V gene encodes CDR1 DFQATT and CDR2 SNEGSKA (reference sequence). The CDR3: CSASRVNTQYF.

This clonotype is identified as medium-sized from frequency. The CDR3 spells CASSSDSDYGYTF. The chain links TRBV7-9 to TRBJ1-2; the TCRdb call, TRBD1, lacks DNA for checking. The CDR3 covers 13 residues. The germline V gene encodes CDR1 SEHNR and CDR2 FQNEAQ (reference sequence).

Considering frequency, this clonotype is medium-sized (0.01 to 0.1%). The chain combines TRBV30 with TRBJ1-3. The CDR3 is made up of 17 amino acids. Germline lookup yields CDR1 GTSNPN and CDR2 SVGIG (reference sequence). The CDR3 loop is CAWSVLKGSIGQNTIYF.